The 20 T cell receptor beta chains in this list originate from one sample, sequenced in a study of identical twins. MiXCR was run by TCRdb on the 5' RACE reads, yielding one entry per CDR3 protein. Here the sample spans a few hundred thousand distinct CDR3 sequences, about 13% being singletons. This sample also belongs to another study, concerning yellow fever vaccine responses in identical twins.

The sequenced sample consisted of memory (CD45RO+) T cells sorted from blood. All receptors derive from a woman between 18 and 29 years old in good health.

The V call is TRBV20-1, the J call TRBJ2-7; D possibly corresponds to TRBD1 (6 bases). The CDR3 totals 13 residues. V was trimmed by 4 bases and J by 2 bases, leaving 12 bases between them. Germline assignment: CDR1 DFQATT and CDR2 SNEGSKA (reference sequence). The CDR3 DNA sequence: TGCAGTGCTACCCTCGGGACAACCTACGAGCAGTACTTC. Protein sequence: CSATLGTTYEQYF.

This clonotype has more than one count but fewer than ten. The CDR3 DNA sequence: TGTGCCAGCAGTTTATCCCCGGGAAGTACAGGGGATGAAAAACTGTTTTTT. As protein: CASSLSPGSTGDEKLFF. The chain employs TRBV27 and TRBJ1-4, with 7 bases identical to TRBD1. The ends lost 0 bases at V and 6 bases at J; junction bases unmatched: 10. This CDR3 spans 17 amino acids. CDR1 is MNHEY and CDR2 is SMNVEV in the germline V gene (reference sequence).

The table lists this clonotype with many counts. The gene calls are TRBV5-1 and TRBJ2-1, with D unresolved. CDR1 SGHRS and CDR2 YFSETQ come from the germline V gene. V lost 5 bases to trimming and J lost 0 bases, with 18 bases between them. CDR3 length: 17 residues. The CDR3 loop reads CASSPGATASSYNEQFF. CDR3 coding DNA: TGCGCCAGCAGTCCGGGTGCCACCGCTAGCTCCTACAATGAGCAGTTCTTC.

Many counts were recorded for this clonotype. J is TRBJ1-3 and V is TRBV2; TRBD1 matches 7 bases. V dropped 5 bases and J dropped 0; count of bases not matched to a gene: 7. The germline V gene encodes CDR1 SNHLY and CDR2 FYNNEI. The CDR3 length is 16 residues. Here the CDR3 reads CASSTGQRLSGNTIYF. The CDR3 nucleotides are TGTGCCAGCAGTACGGGACAGAGACTCTCTGGAAACACCATATATTTT.

The gene calls are TRBV19 and TRBJ2-4; D is possibly TRBD1 (6 bases). This CDR3 spans 14 amino acids. V lost 1 base and J 4 bases, leaving 8 bases between the germline ends. The germline V gene has CDR1 LNHDA and CDR2 SQIVND (reference sequence). The CDR3 nucleotides are TGTGCCAGTAGTATAGGGGACACAAAAAACATTCAGTACTTC. Its translation is CASSIGDTKNIQYF.

A few counts support this clonotype. This sequence joins TRBV4-1 and TRBJ2-3; D gene uncertain. The CDR3 has 14 amino acids. Trimming left V 4 bases short and J 5 bases short, with 13 bases between. CDR1 is MGHRA and CDR2 is YSYEKL in the germline V gene. The CDR3 DNA follows: TGCGCCAGCAGCCCAAGTTCCGCTGGAGATACGCAGTATTTT. Translating gives CASSPSSAGDTQYF.

CDR3 in DNA: TGCAGCGTTGTATTTAGCCTCACAGATACGCAGTATTTT. As protein: CSVVFSLTDTQYF. The chain is built from TRBV29-1 and TRBJ2-3; D unresolved. Germline CDR1 is SQVTM and CDR2 is ANQGSEA. With 4 bases removed from V and 2 bases from J, the gap between germline ends came to 10 bases. The CDR3 loop spans 13 amino acids.

The chain links TRBV14 to TRBJ2-2, with TRBD2 matching 11 bases. This CDR3 is built from 16 residues. Germline lookup yields CDR1 SGHDN and CDR2 FVKESK. V lost 6 bases and J lost 5; bases outside the gene matches: 8. The CDR3 here is CASSPNLAGGTGELFF. The CDR3 DNA reads TGTGCCAGCAGTCCGAACCTAGCGGGAGGTACCGGGGAGCTGTTTTTT.

This clonotype was recorded a few times. The chain is built from TRBV4-2 and TRBJ2-7, with D possibly matching TRBD2 (6 bases). CDR3 size: 14 residues. Germline CDR1 is LGHNA and CDR2 is YNFKEQ. V was trimmed by 4 bases and J by 5 bases, leaving 15 bases between them. The CDR3 spells CASSRNGRWDEQYF. CDR3 nucleotides: TGTGCCAGCAGCCGAAACGGGAGATGGGACGAGCAGTACTTC.

As for this clonotype: A junction end diverges from the germline sequence, so it may reflect a read error. The V and J genes are TRBV3-1 and TRBJ2-5, with D unresolved. CDR1 and CDR2 (germline): LGHDT, YNNKEL (reference sequence). The CDR3 consists of 10 residues. CDR3: CASSQDLIVF. CDR3 bases: TGTGCCAGCAGCCAAGATTTAATCGTCTTC.

As for this clonotype: This may arise from a read error, as a much more abundant clone is one base away. J is TRBJ2-1 and V is TRBV18; no firm D call. There are 13 residues in the CDR3. CDR1 KGHSH and CDR2 LQKENI come from the germline V gene. V was cut by 8 bases and J by 6 bases, with 14 bases left in between. CDR3 sequence reads: CASVRAPSNEQFF. CDR3 coding DNA: TGTGCCAGCGTCCGGGCCCCCTCCAATGAGCAGTTCTTC.

This clonotype was detected ten times or more. The chain links TRBV4-2 to TRBJ2-7, with TRBD1 matching over 8 bases. The CDR3 has 16 residues. V lost 0 bases, J lost 3 bases, and 7 bases stayed unmatched. The germline gives CDR1 LGHNA, CDR2 YNFKEQ. CDR3 DNA sequence: TGTGCCAGCAGCCAAGAACAGGGGGGAGGAGGCTACGAGCAGTACTTC. Translated, it gives CASSQEQGGGGYEQYF.

This clonotype occurred a few times. V usage is TRBV4-3 and J usage is TRBJ2-7; D assignment may be TRBD1 or TRBD2 (5 bases each). V was clipped by 3 bases and J by 0 bases, with 12 bases between them. CDR1 is LGHNA and CDR2 is YSLEER in the germline V gene. CDR3 length: 15 amino acids. The CDR3 nucleotides are TGCGCCAGCAGCCAGGAAGCCGGGACCTCCTACGAGCAGTACTTC. Its protein is CASSQEAGTSYEQYF.

This clonotype appeared a few times. This chain uses TRBV27 with TRBJ2-3; D not resolved. The CDR3 loop spans 16 amino acids. Germline V CDR1 and CDR2: MNHEY, SMNVEV (reference sequence). V lost 6 bases, J lost 0 bases, and 16 bases lay in between. The CDR3 nucleotides read TGTGCCAGCAGAGGCCGTGCGCTGACGAGCACAGATACGCAGTATTTT. Translation gives CASRGRALTSTDTQYF.

There are a few counts of this clonotype. V is TRBV29-1 and J is TRBJ2-7; tentatively, D is TRBD1 (6 bases). CDR1 SQVTM and CDR2 ANQGSEA come from the germline V gene. CDR3 length: 12 amino acids. With 4 bases removed from V and 7 bases from J, the gap between germline ends came to 14 bases. The CDR3 sequence: CSVAPQGREQYF. CDR3 nucleotide sequence: TGCAGCGTTGCTCCACAGGGAAGAGAGCAGTACTTC.

This clonotype appeared a few times. The rearrangement links TRBV7-9 to TRBJ2-1; 7 nucleotides agree with TRBD1. CDR3 length: 15 amino acids. V dropped 5 bases and J dropped 0; count of bases not matched to a gene: 4. Germline V gives CDR1 SEHNR, CDR2 FQNEAQ (reference sequence). CDR3: CASSPGQVSYNEQFF. The CDR3 DNA is TGTGCCAGCAGCCCCGGACAGGTCTCCTACAATGAGCAGTTCTTC.

This clonotype was observed many times. The J gene is TRBJ2-2, the V gene TRBV6-5; D call uncertain. Trimming removed 0 bases from V and 4 bases from J, with 0 bases in between. Per the germline V gene, CDR1 is MNHEY and CDR2 is SVGAGI. CDR3 length: 12 residues. The CDR3 sequence is CASSYSTGELFF. The CDR3 nucleotides read TGTGCCAGCAGTTACTCCACCGGGGAGCTGTTTTTT.

This clonotype appeared a few times. V usage is TRBV9 and J usage is TRBJ2-7; 9 bases agree with TRBD1. Germline lookup yields CDR1 SGDLS and CDR2 YYNGEE. V was pared by 3 bases and J by 6 bases, with 13 bases of the junction left unmatched. This CDR3 has 16 residues. The CDR3 here is CASSASLGTGPVEQYF. In DNA form, the CDR3 reads TGTGCCAGCAGCGCCTCCCTCGGGACAGGGCCTGTCGAGCAGTACTTC.

This clonotype was counted between two and nine times. J is TRBJ2-2 and V is TRBV20-1; 10 bases are a match to TRBD2. CDR1 and CDR2 from the germline V gene are DFQATT and SNEGSKA (reference sequence). The CDR3 is 15 residues long. J was trimmed by 5 bases and V by 1 base; bases with no gene match: 4. CDR3 nucleotide sequence: TGCAGTGCTAGAGTGTCAGCGGGGGGGACCGGGGAGCTGTTTTTT. Translation gives CSARVSAGGTGELFF.

The gene calls are TRBV18 and TRBJ2-3; D is unclear. The germline CDR1 and CDR2 sequences are KGHSH and LQKENI. This CDR3 spans 13 amino acids. The V end was cut by 4 bases, the J end by 3 bases, with 8 bases between. The CDR3 region is CASSRLRTDTQYF. The DNA for the CDR3 is TGTGCCAGCTCACGACTTAGGACAGATACGCAGTATTTT.